These 20 T cell receptor beta chains were all obtained from the same sample, sequenced in a study of OX40 agonist ivuxolimab in advanced cancers. The data were produced by immunoSEQ multiplex PCR, yet TCRdb's version contains in-frame clones alone and is incomplete. The sample lists about 46,000 clones; over 75% were seen once. The source material was CD4+ or CD8+ T cells sorted from blood, sampled in a trial of the OX40 agonist ivuxolimab. Receptors originate from an adult with an advanced solid tumor such as melanoma, head and neck, liver or kidney cancer.

The rearrangement joins TRBV11-1 to TRBJ2-7; maybe TRBD2 (6 bases). V lost 5 bases to trimming and J lost 5 bases, with 13 bases between them. The CDR3 spans 13 residues. Germline V gene lookup returns CDR1 SGHAT and CDR2 FQDESV (reference sequence). CDR3 sequence: CASSGMGGDEQYF. In DNA, the CDR3 is TGTGCCAGCAGCGGCATGGGAGGTGACGAGCAGTACTTC.

J is TRBJ2-7 and V is TRBV6-1; either TRBD1 or TRBD2 may fit D (5 bases each). Trimming shortened V by 6 bases and J by 0 bases, and 12 bases separated the two germline ends. CDR1 and CDR2 from the germline V gene are MNHNS and SASEGT. This CDR3 region has 14 residues. For the CDR3, the DNA is TGTGCCAGCAGCGAACTAGGGACCTCCTACGAGCAGTACTTC. Translating gives CASSELGTSYEQYF.

About this clone: Additional DNA sequences in this sample encode the identical CDR3. This rearrangement joins TRBV4-1 to TRBJ1-3, with unresolved D. The CDR3 extends over 15 amino acids. The germline V and J ends were trimmed by 0 bases and 4 bases, with 10 bases remaining between them. Germline V gives CDR1 MGHRA, CDR2 YSYEKL. DNA for the CDR3: TGCGCCAGCAGCCAAGATCGGGGAACGGGAAACACCATATATTTT. As protein: CASSQDRGTGNTIYF.

This clone was recorded a few times. This chain's CDR3 is CASSLPGQGYHRQYV. Written as DNA, the CDR3 is TGTGCCAGCAGCCTACCGGGACAGGGGTATCATCGGCAGTACGTC. The rearrangement joins TRBV5-4 to TRBJ2-7, with 10 bases lining up with TRBD1. Germline V gene lookup returns CDR1 SGHNT and CDR2 YYREEE (reference sequence). J was trimmed by 9 bases and V by 4 bases; bases with no gene match: 13. CDR3 size: 15 residues.

The chain joins TRBV28 to TRBJ2-7; 13 nucleotides line up with TRBD2. This CDR3 comprises 16 residues. Germline CDR1 and CDR2: MDHEN and SYDVKM. With 6 bases clipped from V and 8 bases from J, the junction kept 13 bases outside the gene matches. The CDR3 here is CASSPRGLAGERKQYF. CDR3 sequence (DNA): TGTGCCAGCAGCCCTCGTGGACTAGCGGGAGAGAGGAAGCAGTACTTC.

The chain recombines TRBV11-2 with TRBJ2-7; no definite D call. The CDR3 covers 13 residues. V lost 3 bases and J lost 0, with 6 bases in between. Germline V CDR1 and CDR2: SGHAT, FQNNGV. The CDR3 spells CASSLTDSYEQYV. In DNA, the CDR3 is TGTGCCAGCAGCTTGACCGACTCCTACGAGCAGTACGTC.

The sample holds a few counts of this clone. The CDR3 nucleotides read TGTGCCATCAGTGACGTGCGGGAATTCTATGGCTACACCTTC. This translates into CAISDVREFYGYTF. This sequence joins TRBV10-3 and TRBJ1-2; D uncertain. V was pared by 3 bases and J by 4 bases, with 12 bases between. Germline lookup yields CDR1 ENHRY and CDR2 SYGVKD. This CDR3 region has 14 residues.

The chain has TRBV19 and TRBJ2-3, with a possible D match to TRBD2 (5 bases). CDR1 and CDR2 (germline): LNHDA, SQIVND (reference sequence). This CDR3 has 16 residues. Trimming took 3 bases from V and 2 from J, leaving 15 bases between them. The CDR3 loop is CASSMFWLANTDTQYF. In nucleotides, the CDR3 is TGTGCCAGTAGTATGTTTTGGCTAGCCAACACAGATACGCAGTATTTT.

The chain is built from TRBV15 and TRBJ2-1, with TRBD2 matching 10 bases. The CDR3 contains 16 residues. V was pared by 0 bases and J by 3 bases, with 2 bases of the junction left unmatched. Germline V gene sequence: CDR1 LNHNV, CDR2 YYDKDF (reference sequence). The CDR3 loop is CATSRDSGRFYNEQFF. CDR3 coding DNA: TGTGCCACCAGCAGAGATAGCGGGAGGTTCTACAATGAGCAGTTCTTC.

V is TRBV7-3 and J is TRBJ1-1; perhaps TRBD1 as D (5 bases). Deletions cut 5 bases from V and 0 bases from J, with 19 bases between. Germline CDR1 SGHTA, CDR2 FQGTGA. CDR3 length equals 17 residues. CDR3 bases: TGTGCCAGCAGCCCATACTCCGGGACCGCAATGAACACTGAAGCTTTCTTT. The encoded protein is CASSPYSGTAMNTEAFF. Drawing the rest from reference TRBV7-3 and TRBJ1-1, the complete variable domain is GAGVSQTPSNKVTEKGKYVELRCDPISGHTALYWYRQSLGQGPEFLIYFQGTGAADDSGLPNDRFFAVRPEGSVSTLKIQRTERGDSAVYLCASSPYSGTAMNTEAFFGQGTRLTVV.

The chain couples TRBV6-7 to TRBJ2-7, with no clear D. TRBV6-7 is flagged as an ORF with uncertain function. The CDR3 spans 14 residues. The V and J ends lost 2 bases and 2 bases respectively, with 10 bases between them. CDR3 in amino acids: CASSYPEVPYEQYV. Written as DNA, the CDR3 is TGTGCCAGCAGTTACCCCGAGGTCCCCTACGAGCAGTACGTC.

The gene calls are TRBV27 and TRBJ2-2; D not resolved. The CDR3 totals 14 residues. The V gene lost 5 bases and the J gene lost 3 bases, with 10 bases spanning the gap. Germline CDR1 MNHEY, CDR2 SMNVEV (reference sequence). DNA of the CDR3: TGTGCCAGCAGTCCCGGGCCCTACACCGGGGAGCTGTTTTTT. This encodes CASSPGPYTGELFF.

The rearrangement joins TRBV7-9 to TRBJ2-7; TRBD2 might be the D (6 bases). The CDR3 covers 14 residues. From germline, CDR1 is SEHNR and CDR2 FQNEAQ (reference sequence). V was trimmed by 5 bases and J by 5 bases, leaving 16 bases between them. The CDR3 bases are TGTGCCAGCAGCGGACTAATTTGGCCTAACGAGCAGTACGTC. This gives the protein CASSGLIWPNEQYV.

J is TRBJ2-5 and V is TRBV6-5; perhaps TRBD1 as D (5 bases). The CDR3 extends over 15 amino acids. Trimming removed 2 bases from V and 0 bases from J, with 10 bases in between. Germline V lookup: CDR1 MNHEY, CDR2 SVGAGI. Written as DNA, the CDR3 is TGTGCCAGCAGTTACAGCCCAGGGTACCAAGAGACCCAGTACTTC. Encoded protein: CASSYSPGYQETQYF.

The rearrangement joins TRBV21-1 to TRBJ1-2; TRBD1, as called in the table, went unchecked against the DNA. TRBV21-1 is a pseudogene segment. The length of the CDR3 is 13 residues. In DNA, the CDR3 is TGTGCCAGCAGCCGACAGGGGAACTATGGCTACACCTTC. Amino acids: CASSRQGNYGYTF.

The rearrangement links TRBV4-2 to TRBJ2-7; TRBD1 aligns across 8 bases. CDR1 and CDR2 from the germline V gene are LGHNA and YNFKEQ. The CDR3 spans 15 residues. With 3 bases clipped from V and 5 bases from J, the junction kept 9 bases outside the gene matches. For the CDR3, the DNA is TGTGCCAGCAGCCAGGGGCAGGGGGCGTTTGACGAGCAGTACTTC. This encodes CASSQGQGAFDEQYF.

This chain uses TRBV27 with TRBJ2-1; D may match TRBD1 or TRBD2 (6 bases each). Germline-derived CDR1 and CDR2 are MNHEY and SMNVEV (reference sequence). The V and J ends lost 6 bases and 8 bases respectively, with 29 bases between them. The CDR3 is 18 amino acids. The CDR3 DNA reads as TGTGCCAGCAGACCCAAAGGTTTCGGGGGCTCGTTAGGGCATGAGCAGTTCTTC. Translated: CASRPKGFGGSLGHEQFF.

This chain uses TRBV10-2 with TRBJ1-1; D remains ambiguous. This CDR3 has 12 residues. The V end lost 5 bases, the J end lost 2 bases, and 6 bases lay between the germline ends. Germline V CDR1 and CDR2: WSHSY, SAAADI. CDR3 nucleotides: TGCGCCAGCAGTTCGGGTAACACTGAAGCTTTCTTT. Protein sequence: CASSSGNTEAFF.

The V call is TRBV28, the J call TRBJ2-7; D possibly uses TRBD1 or TRBD2 (5 bases each). The V gene lost 3 bases and the J gene lost 3 bases, with 12 bases spanning the gap. CDR3 length: 14 amino acids. Looked up from germline, CDR1 is MDHEN and CDR2 is SYDVKM. CDR3 loop: CASSFTGRNYEQYF. The CDR3 nucleotides are TGTGCCAGCAGTTTCACGGGACGGAACTACGAGCAGTACTTC.

The chain employs TRBV7-2 and TRBJ2-7; D may correspond to TRBD1 or TRBD2 (7 bases each). From germline, CDR1 is SGHTA and CDR2 FQGNSA. This CDR3 is built from 19 residues. V was pared by 5 bases and J by 1 base, with 27 bases between. The CDR3 loop reads CASSLTVTGRATWSYEQYV. The CDR3 bases are TGTGCCAGCAGCCTCACAGTGACAGGGAGGGCAACATGGTCCTACGAGCAGTACGTC.